The T cell receptor (beta chain) described here comes from a study of T cells in Graves' hyperthyroidism and ophthalmopathy. In patients aged 18 to 65, hyperthyroidism was newly diagnosed, with duration under 2 months. RNA transcripts served as the template for amplifying TCR beta CDR3 regions. The HTBI primer set served for first-round RT-PCR of the TCR CDR3. TCRdb reanalysed the multiplex PCR reads using MiXCR and keeps one entry per CDR3 protein. This repertoire shows under 550,000 distinct CDR3 sequences, approximately 14% found once; its top ten account for 4% to 6.5%. V lost 2 bases and J 0 bases, leaving 14 bases between the germline ends. The V gene's germline CDR1 is MDHEN and CDR2 SYDVKM. The CDR3 contains 17 residues. On this clonotype: A clone one base away is much larger, so this may be a read error.

This chain links TRBV28 with TRBJ1-5; D is perhaps TRBD1 (6 bases). Specimen: blood. This TCR was sampled from a woman younger than 35 with Graves' hyperthyroidism. The CDR3 nucleotides read TGTGCCAGCAGTTTAAAACAGGGAGAATATAGCAATCAGCCCCAGCATTTT. Residues: CASSLKQGEYSNQPQHF.